These 12 T cell receptor beta chains originate from one sample sequenced in a study of OX40 agonist ivuxolimab in advanced cancers. Generated by immunoSEQ multiplex PCR, the TCRdb table keeps only in-frame clones and is missing some. Here the sample spans 75,000 to 95,000 clones, 85% to 95% being singletons. Sequencing was performed on CD4+ or CD8+ T cells sorted from blood, taken in a trial of the OX40 agonist ivuxolimab. The receptors stem from an adult with an advanced solid tumor such as melanoma, head and neck, liver or kidney cancer.

V and J are TRBV27 and TRBJ2-3, with 9 bases that match TRBD1. Germline loops: CDR1 MNHEY, CDR2 SMNVEV (reference sequence). This CDR3 comprises 16 residues. V gave up 5 bases and J gave up 6 bases; unmatched junction bases: 12. CDR3: CASSAIPGQGPDTQYF. CDR3 nucleotide sequence: TGTGCCAGCAGTGCGATACCGGGACAGGGACCCGATACGCAGTATTTT.

CDR3 region: CASSQSNVAGDTQYF. The CDR3 DNA follows: TGCGCCAGCAGCCAAAGTAACGTAGCGGGGGATACGCAGTATTTT. The chain is built from TRBV4-1 and TRBJ2-3, with 8 bases lining up with TRBD2. Germline CDR1 and CDR2: MGHRA and YSYEKL. The CDR3 spans 15 residues. Trimming cost V 2 bases and J 6 bases; bases outside gene matches: 7.

The chain employs TRBV7-8 and TRBJ2-5; no reliable D call. The CDR3 extends over 17 amino acids. Trimming shortened V by 1 base and J by 2 bases, and 17 bases separated the two germline ends. Germline V gene lookup returns CDR1 SGHVS and CDR2 FQNEAQ. In DNA form, the CDR3 reads TGTGCCAGCAGCTTAGGTTCACTCTCACTGGGGCAAGAGACCCAGTACTTC. Residues: CASSLGSLSLGQETQYF. Full variable domain (remainder filled in from reference TRBV7-8 and TRBJ2-5): GAGVSQSPRYKVAKRGQDVALRCDPISGHVSLFWYQQALGQGPEFLTYFQNEAQLDKSGLPSDRFFAERPEGSVSTLKIQRTQQEDSAVYLCASSLGSLSLGQETQYFGPGTRLLVL.

This chain joins TRBV21-1 and TRBJ1-1; the table's TRBD1 call for D was not verified on the DNA. TRBV21-1 is reported as a pseudogene. CDR3 length: 14 residues. CDR3 protein: CASSKEGAVTEAFF. The CDR3 DNA reads as TGTGCCAGCAGCAAAGAGGGGGCAGTCACTGAAGCTTTCTTT.

This chain connects TRBV28 to TRBJ2-7; D not certain. Germline CDR1 reads MDHEN; CDR2 reads SYDVKM. This CDR3 contains 15 residues. V was shortened by 2 bases and J by 1 base, with 12 bases between the two germline ends. The CDR3 spells CASSLGPVSSYEQYF. The CDR3 DNA follows: TGTGCCAGCAGTTTAGGTCCAGTTTCGTCCTACGAGCAGTACTTC.

This clone was seen a single time. This chain connects TRBV11-3 to TRBJ2-3; weak D call: TRBD1 (6 bases). Per germline, CDR1 SGHNT and CDR2 YENEEA. Trimming pared 3 bases from V and 5 bases from J, leaving 6 bases between. CDR3 length: 12 residues. The CDR3 region is CASSFRGDTQYF. The CDR3 bases are TGTGCCAGCAGCTTCAGGGGAGATACGCAGTATTTT. Complete variable domain (other parts from reference TRBV11-3 and TRBJ2-3): EAGVVQSPRYKIIEKKQPVAFWCNPISGHNTLYWYLQNLGQGPELLIRYENEEAVDDSQLPKDRFSAERLKGVDSTLKIQPAELGDSAVYLCASSFRGDTQYFGPGTRLTVL.

This chain connects TRBV14 to TRBJ1-4; a possible D gene is TRBD1 (5 bases). There are 13 residues in the CDR3. Germline CDR1 SGHDN, CDR2 FVKESK. Trimming shortened V by 3 bases and J by 7 bases, and 9 bases separated the two germline ends. The CDR3 nucleotides read TGTGCCAGCAGCCAGGGACCGGGTGAAAAACTGTTTTTT. As protein: CASSQGPGEKLFF.

This chain connects TRBV7-8 to TRBJ2-7; D possibly corresponds to TRBD1 (6 bases). V lost 3 bases and J 7 bases, leaving 19 bases between the germline ends. The germline V gene has CDR1 SGHVS and CDR2 FQNEAQ. The CDR3 totals 15 residues. The CDR3 is CASSLARGGGYEQYF. CDR3 coding DNA: TGTGCCAGCAGCTTGGCCAGGGGCGGCGGGTATGAGCAGTACTTC.

The CDR3 here is CASSPPSGTGSDEQYF. DNA for the CDR3: TGTGCCAGCAGCCCCCCCTCCGGGACAGGGTCAGACGAGCAGTACTTC. The chain recombines TRBV7-9 with TRBJ2-7, with TRBD1 matching 9 bases. Germline CDR1 and CDR2: SEHNR and FQNEAQ (reference sequence). V was pared by 5 bases and J by 5 bases, with 13 bases of the junction left unmatched. The CDR3 is 16 residues long.

As DNA, the CDR3 is TGTGCCAGCAGTTTAGGGGGACAGGGTACCTATGGCTACACCTTC. Amino acids: CASSLGGQGTYGYTF. The chain is built from TRBV27 and TRBJ1-2; 9 bases are a match to TRBD1. With V trimmed by 2 bases and J by 4 bases, 5 bases remained unmatched. There are 15 residues in the CDR3. Germline loops: CDR1 MNHEY, CDR2 SMNVEV (reference sequence).

The chain recombines TRBV29-1 with TRBJ2-6; 10 bases are shared with TRBD1. The V segment lost 6 bases and the J segment 11 bases; nucleotides outside the gene matches: 10. CDR1 is SQVTM and CDR2 is ANQGSEA in the germline V gene. The CDR3 is 14 amino acids. In DNA, the CDR3 is TGCAGCGTGGACACCGGGACAGGGGTCGACGTCCTGACTTTC. This encodes CSVDTGTGVDVLTF.

V usage is TRBV6-5 and J usage is TRBJ1-4, with no clear D. The V gene's germline CDR1 is MNHEY and CDR2 SVGAGI. Trimming left V 5 bases short and J 6 bases short, with 10 bases between. CDR3 size: 13 residues. The CDR3 sequence: CASSGLTDEKLFF. The CDR3 nucleotides read TGTGCCAGCAGTGGCCTAACGGATGAAAAACTGTTTTTT.